This TCR beta chain comes out of a study of T cells in Graves' hyperthyroidism and ophthalmopathy. Study results and limitations: Before onset, by a median of around six months, the model predicted ophthalmopathy.

As for this clonotype: What it recognizes is unknown. Being one base from a much bigger clone, this may be a read error.

Stable Graves' hyperthyroidism meant no ophthalmopathy progression within 18 months. Germline V gene sequence: CDR1 DFQATT, CDR2 SNEGSKA (reference sequence). The trim removed 6 bases at V and 9 bases at J, leaving 13 bases unmatched. The CDR3 totals 13 residues. TCR beta CDR3 regions were amplified from RNA transcripts. RT-PCR in the first round (using the HTBI primer set) targeted the TCR CDR3. TCRdb reprocessed the multiplex PCR reads via MiXCR and lists one record per CDR3 protein. The data contain approximately 600,000 distinct CDR3 sequences, roughly 16% of them seen just once; the ten biggest clones take up around 4%.

This chain uses TRBV20-1 with TRBJ2-7, with 8 bases matching TRBD2. Sequencing was performed on blood. This TCR derives from a woman under 40 with Graves' hyperthyroidism. The chain's CDR3 is CSANSGTLHAQYF. The CDR3 DNA is TGCAGTGCCAATAGCGGGACTCTTCACGCGCAGTACTTC.